A selection of T cell receptor beta chains follows, all from one sample in a study of PD-1 blockade in mismatch repair-deficient tumors. The method was immunoSEQ multiplex PCR; TCRdb's version includes in-frame clones alone and lacks a portion of them. Of 25,000 to 30,000 clones in the sample, approximately 88% were seen once. Sequenced material: PBMCs, taken before pembrolizumab treatment. These receptors were taken from an adult with mismatch repair-deficient cancer. The conserved cysteine and the conserved F or W are not part of the CDR3 here. Fields, in order: J gene, D gene, V gene, CDR3 protein. The D gene is left open where the match is weak.

J: TRBJ1-1
D: TRBD1
V: TRBV6-4
CDR3: ASSPDRTNTEAF

J: TRBJ2-3
D: -
V: TRBV2
CDR3: ASSVADTQY

J: TRBJ2-7
D: TRBD1
V: TRBV14
CDR3: ASRRTGTTDEQY

J: TRBJ2-1
D: TRBD2
V: TRBV18
CDR3: ASSPPGLAGVNEQF

J: TRBJ2-2
D: -
V: TRBV27
CDR3: ASSLVLSRGWTGELF

J: TRBJ1-1
D: -
V: TRBV13
CDR3: ASNRVNTEAF

J: TRBJ2-5
D: TRBD2
V: TRBV7-9
CDR3: ASSPLAGGVEETQY

J: TRBJ1-5
D: -
V: TRBV4-1
CDR3: ASSPDSWQPQH

J: TRBJ1-1
D: -
V: TRBV28
CDR3: ASRGRVNTEAF

J: TRBJ1-3
D: -
V: TRBV7-5
CDR3: ARKEGLY

J: TRBJ1-1
D: -
V: TRBV19
CDR3: ASWTVNTEAF